This entry describes one TCR beta chain. This entry is derived from a study of blood T cell repertoires in COVID-19. The CDR3 has 15 residues. V was shortened by 1 base and J by 4 bases, with 11 bases between the two germline ends. The germline V gene has CDR1 LGHDT and CDR2 YNNKEL (reference sequence). Using immunoSEQ multiplex PCR, the repertoire was profiled, and TCRdb retains in-frame clones only, with some absent. The top ten clones hold around 3.3% of a sample with 200,000 to 250,000 clones, around 83% of them seen once. What was sequenced was peripheral blood. This receptor was obtained from a woman between 18 and 29 years old with acute or convalescent COVID-19. The chain combines TRBV3-1 (or the pseudogene TRBV3-2) with TRBJ2-4; D unclear. CDR3 protein: CASSQGGTIKNIQYF. The CDR3 coding sequence is TGTGCCAGCAGCCAAGGAGGTACTATTAAAAACATTCAGTACTTC.